The next 10 T cell receptor beta chains were all read from a single sample in a study of blood T cell repertoires in COVID-19 (dated by TCRdb to the early 2020s). The method was the immunoSEQ multiplex PCR assay. TCRdb provides this immuneACCESS table in a form limited to in-frame rearrangements. Some clones are lacking; in checked studies, under half of them reflect an unresolved V gene, and why the rest are absent is not known. The sample yields 250,000 to 300,000 clones; roughly 93% were counted once. In total, the top ten clones hold about 2.3% of the sample. Source material: PBMCs or T cells enriched from blood (not recorded which). Receptor source: a woman aged 40 to 49 with acute COVID-19.

The chain links TRBV2 to TRBJ1-4; D is perhaps TRBD1 (5 bases). Germline CDR1 is SNHLY and CDR2 is FYNNEI. The CDR3 consists of 16 residues. V shed 3 bases and J shed 0 bases, with 11 bases lying between them. Written as DNA, the CDR3 is TGTGCCAGCAGTGATAACCCCAGGGCAACTAATGAAAAACTGTTTTTT. Translating gives CASSDNPRATNEKLFF.

V gene TRBV7-3 combines with J gene TRBJ2-2; TRBD2 matches at 9 bases. CDR3 size: 15 residues. J gave up 7 bases and V 5 bases, and 8 bases lay outside the gene matches. Germline CDR1 is SGHTA and CDR2 is FQGTGA. The CDR3: CASSPQGLAGGELFF. In nucleotides, the CDR3 is TGTGCCAGCAGCCCGCAGGGACTAGCAGGCGGGGAGCTGTTTTTT. Supplemented by reference TRBV7-3 and TRBJ2-2, the full variable domain reads GAGVSQTPSNKVTEKGKYVELRCDPISGHTALYWYRQSLGQGPEFLIYFQGTGAADDSGLPNDRFFAVRPEGSVSTLKIQRTERGDSAVYLCASSPQGLAGGELFFGEGSRLTVL.

Only a few counts were recorded for this clone. V usage is TRBV18 and J usage is TRBJ2-5; the match to TRBD1 covers 7 bases. V shed 0 bases and J 5 bases; nucleotides not matched to a gene: 3. The CDR3 is made up of 14 amino acids. Germline V lookup: CDR1 KGHSH, CDR2 LQKENI. CDR3 region: CASSPPQTGETQYF. The CDR3 DNA reads TGTGCCAGCTCACCACCGCAGACAGGGGAGACCCAGTACTTC.

The chain combines TRBV28 with TRBJ1-2; TRBD1 agrees at 8 bases. The CDR3 totals 12 residues. V lost 6 bases, J lost 6 bases, and 3 bases stayed unmatched. Germline values: CDR1 MDHEN, CDR2 SYDVKM. For the CDR3, the DNA is TGTGCCAGCAGCCCGACAGGGGATGGCTACACCTTC. Its protein is CASSPTGDGYTF.

The CDR3 protein is CASSQVVASFSYEQYF. CDR3 sequence (DNA): TGTGCCAGCAGCCAAGTCGTGGCTAGTTTCTCCTACGAGCAGTACTTC. This chain connects TRBV3-1 (or the pseudogene TRBV3-2) to TRBJ2-7; D ambiguous. The germline V gene has CDR1 LGHDT and CDR2 YNNKEL (reference sequence). V was shortened by 1 base and J by 0 bases, with 13 bases between the two germline ends. This CDR3 region has 16 residues.

This clone was recorded once. V gene TRBV19 combines with J gene TRBJ2-5; D possibly corresponds to TRBD2 (5 bases). The germline gives CDR1 LNHDA, CDR2 SQIVND (reference sequence). Trimming pared 1 base from V and 2 bases from J, leaving 11 bases between. The CDR3 has 15 residues. This CDR3 reads CASSIGAAAQETQYF. The CDR3 DNA follows: TGTGCCAGTAGTATAGGCGCAGCGGCTCAAGAGACCCAGTACTTC.

The chain couples TRBV7-3 to TRBJ2-3; 8 bases align to TRBD1. The germline V gene has CDR1 SGHTA and CDR2 FQGTGA. V gave up 2 bases and J gave up 3 bases; unmatched junction bases: 1. The CDR3 spans 14 residues. CDR3 in amino acids: CASSLDRGTDTQYF. As DNA, the CDR3 is TGTGCCAGCAGCTTAGACAGGGGTACAGATACGCAGTATTTT.

The V and J genes are TRBV28 and TRBJ2-7; 7 bases map to TRBD2. The germline CDR1 and CDR2 sequences are MDHEN and SYDVKM. The CDR3 totals 11 residues. The junction had 1 base not matched to a gene; V was cut back by 8 bases and J by 3 bases. CDR3: CASRGGYEQYF. CDR3 bases: TGTGCCAGCCGCGGGGGCTACGAGCAGTACTTC.

The chain employs TRBV18 and TRBJ2-6, with D hard to call. V lost 6 bases to trimming and J lost 0 bases, with 12 bases between them. CDR1 is KGHSH and CDR2 is LQKENI in the germline V gene. CDR3 size: 16 residues. For the CDR3, the DNA is TGTGCCAGCTCTAACTACGTCCCCTCTGGGGCCAACGTCCTGACTTTC. This gives the protein CASSNYVPSGANVLTF.

This clone is a singleton in its sample. CDR3 coding DNA: TGTGCCAGCAGCTTAGACTCGCGGGACTCCTACAATGAGCAGTTCTTC. This codes for CASSLDSRDSYNEQFF. The genes are TRBV11-3 and TRBJ2-1; weak D call: TRBD2 (6 bases). Per the germline V gene, CDR1 is SGHNT and CDR2 is YENEEA. Trimming cost V 0 bases and J 0 bases, with 9 bases left between them. The CDR3 length is 16 residues.